This TCR beta chain appears in the sequencing data of a study of blood T cell repertoires in COVID-19. Overall study context: Acute-phase and convalescent COVID-19 samples originated in the United States, Italy and Spain. T cells, B-cell-depleted T cells, or PBMCs supplied cDNA or gDNA.

J lost 7 bases, V lost 2 bases, and 5 bases had no gene match. The CDR3 sequence is 15 residues long. Germline V gene data show CDR1 as SGHDN and CDR2 as FVKESK. It was during active infection that Seattle patients were enrolled and then longitudinally followed. Profiling relied on immunoSEQ multiplex PCR, and the TCRdb table lists in-frame clones only, not all of them. The sample lists approximately 69,000 clones, roughly four fifths seen once, with less than 15% in the top ten. The chain has TRBV14 and TRBJ1-6, with TRBD1 matching 7 bases. This sequence was found in a man in his forties or fifties with COVID-19, enrolled during active disease. Sequenced: peripheral blood. Here the CDR3 reads CASSQNEGANSPLHF. For the CDR3, the DNA is TGTGCCAGCAGCCAAAATGAGGGGGCAAATTCACCCCTCCACTTT.